The clone carrying this T cell receptor beta chain was counted ten times or more. Its target is not known. The entry originates in a study of T-cell reconstitution after alpha-beta-depleted transplantation in children. Study-wide results and limits: As was reported, about two months after transplant, alpha-beta T cells came from several hundred expanded graft clones. Some patients showed high day-60 TCRbeta diversity, which derived from surviving recipient T cells and thymic progenitors. Among T cells one year after transplant, newly produced cells accounted for most counts and diversity.

Preparation of the TCRbeta library was carried out with unique molecular identifiers. TCRdb itself ran the PCR reads through MiXCR, one entry per CDR3 protein. The sample has 450,000 to 600,000 distinct CDR3 sequences, more than 9% seen once; the top ten hold roughly 2.1%. Per germline, CDR1 MNHNS and CDR2 SASEGT. This CDR3 has 15 residues. V shed 11 bases and J shed 6 bases, with 22 bases lying between them. The sequence was collected from a child aged 2 to 10 with inherited bone marrow failure, due to receive a stem cell transplant. The chain has TRBV6-1 and TRBJ2-2, with a weak D call TRBD1 (6 bases). The specimen was PBMCs, collected before TCRalphabeta/CD19-depleted stem cell transplant. The CDR3 sequence is CASMRGFVSPGELFF. CDR3 in DNA: TGTGCCTCCATGAGGGGGTTCGTGTCCCCCGGGGAGCTGTTTTTT.